The 24 T cell receptor beta chains reported below all come from one sample, sequenced in a study of regulatory T cells in long-lasting Graves disease. Regarding time point: newly diagnosed GD, antithyroid drugs for less than 3 months. PBMCs provided the RNA from which the TCR library was made. CDR3 regions were amplified by Arm-PCR using iRepertoire HTBI primers to build TCR beta libraries. TCRdb ran MiXCR on the multiplex PCR reads and lists one entry per CDR3 protein. The repertoire holds 540,000 or so distinct CDR3 sequences, approximately 12% seen once, with approximately 9.3% in the top ten. These data also featured in a second study, about T cells in Graves' hyperthyroidism and ophthalmopathy.

The sequenced sample was peripheral blood mononuclear cells (PBMCs), obtained at new diagnosis, from a patient treated with antithyroid drugs. These receptor sequences come from a man under 40 with Graves disease.

The sample holds a few counts of this clonotype. This sequence joins TRBV20-1 and TRBJ1-6; D may be TRBD1 (5 bases). CDR3 length equals 16 residues. The germline V and J ends were trimmed by 3 bases and 11 bases, with 23 bases remaining between them. Germline V lookup: CDR1 DFQATT, CDR2 SNEGSKA (reference sequence). CDR3 bases: TGCAGTGCTAGGGGGTCGGGGACCGGGTTCGTGACACCCCTCCACTTT. It yields the protein CSARGSGTGFVTPLHF.

This clonotype came up a few times. This sequence joins TRBV16 and TRBJ1-5; a weak D match, TRBD1 (5 bases). CDR1 is KGHSY and CDR2 is FQNENV in the germline V gene. V lost 0 bases and J lost 9, with 9 bases in between. The CDR3 is 13 amino acids. The CDR3 region is CASSQSPGGPQHF. CDR3 coding DNA: TGTGCCAGCAGCCAATCGCCCGGGGGGCCCCAGCATTTT.

This chain joins TRBV12-3 or TRBV12-4 and TRBJ2-3, with 8 bases that match TRBD2. CDR3 length: 14 residues. V was clipped by 7 bases and J by 4 bases; unmatched bases: 7. CDR3: CASTPGLVPDTQYF. CDR3 in DNA: TGTGCCAGCACTCCGGGACTAGTGCCAGATACGCAGTATTTT.

This clonotype was detected only a few times. V gene TRBV30 combines with J gene TRBJ2-2; D is unclear. There are 14 residues in the CDR3. The germline V gene has CDR1 GTSNPN and CDR2 SVGIG (reference sequence). Trimming stripped 0 bases from V and 6 bases from J, with 11 bases between. CDR3 sequence (DNA): TGTGCCTGGAGTGTTCCGACCGGTGCCGGGGAGCTGTTTTTT. Translating it yields CAWSVPTGAGELFF.

This clonotype appeared many times. The chain uses TRBV20-1 and TRBJ1-2; D is uncertain. The germline gives CDR1 DFQATT, CDR2 SNEGSKA (reference sequence). This CDR3 comprises 11 residues. The germline V and J ends were trimmed by 0 bases and 3 bases, with 2 bases remaining between them. CDR3 DNA sequence: TGCAGTGCTAGAGAGGACTATGGCTACACCTTC. Translation: CSAREDYGYTF.

In the case of this clonotype: A read error may explain this, as a much larger clone is one base away. A read error is likely, as this CDR3 ends without the conserved phenylalanine or tryptophan. CDR3 in amino acids: CASSLMSFNTEAFL. The CDR3, as DNA: TGTGCCAGCAGTTTAATGAGTTTTAACACTGAAGCTTTCCTT. This chain connects TRBV12-3 or TRBV12-4 to TRBJ1-1; D unclear. Deletions cut 2 bases from V and 2 bases from J, with 9 bases between. The CDR3 totals 14 residues.

J is TRBJ1-1 and V is TRBV5-1; the match to TRBD1 covers 7 bases. Trimming cost V 0 bases and J 1 base; bases outside gene matches: 18. The CDR3 has 20 amino acids. Germline lookup yields CDR1 SGHRS and CDR2 YFSETQ. The CDR3 DNA is TGCGCCAGCAGCTTGGGGGGGGTTTTTACAGGGGCCCAGGAGAACACTGAAGCTTTCTTT. This sequence encodes CASSLGGVFTGAQENTEAFF.

This clonotype was seen ten or more times. The CDR3 region has the DNA TGCAGTGCGGCGACTAGCGGGAGGCGAGAGACCCAGTACTTC. Translation: CSAATSGRRETQYF. The chain has TRBV20-1 and TRBJ2-5; TRBD2 agrees at 13 bases. CDR3 length: 14 residues. CDR1 DFQATT and CDR2 SNEGSKA come from the germline V gene (reference sequence). V lost 6 bases to trimming and J lost 4 bases; unmatched junction nucleotides: 5.

In this sample, this clonotype turned up many times. The J gene is TRBJ2-1, the V gene TRBV20-1; D not certain. Deletions cut 2 bases from V and 0 bases from J, with 5 bases between. Germline lookup yields CDR1 DFQATT and CDR2 SNEGSKA (reference sequence). This CDR3 is built from 13 residues. The CDR3 DNA sequence: TGCAGTGCTAGAAGGGACTCCTACAATGAGCAGTTCTTC. Translating gives CSARRDSYNEQFF.

This clonotype was counted at least ten times. Here the CDR3 DNA reads TGTGCCAGTAGTACCCTGGGAGGGGCCGGCTACACCTTC. It translates to CASSTLGGAGYTF. The chain combines TRBV19 with TRBJ1-2; weak D call: TRBD1 (5 bases). V shed 4 bases and J shed 8 bases, with 14 bases lying between them. This CDR3 comprises 13 residues. Germline CDR1 is LNHDA and CDR2 is SQIVND (reference sequence).

The V and J genes are TRBV6-5 and TRBJ1-5; D call uncertain. This CDR3 region has 14 residues. Looked up from germline, CDR1 is MNHEY and CDR2 is SVGAGI. Trimming cost V 2 bases and J 7 bases, with 12 bases left between them. CDR3 residues: CASSYAAGGQPQHF. In DNA form, the CDR3 reads TGTGCCAGCAGTTACGCGGCAGGCGGGCAGCCCCAGCATTTT.

This clonotype was detected ten times or more. This chain uses TRBV20-1 with TRBJ2-7, with D possibly being TRBD2 (5 bases). The CDR3 contains 12 residues. Per the germline V gene, CDR1 is DFQATT and CDR2 is SNEGSKA (reference sequence). The ends were cut back, 7 bases at V and 2 bases at J, with 12 bases in the middle. For the CDR3, the DNA is TGCAGTGTCCGATGGGGAGCCTACGAGCAGTACTTC. This translates into CSVRWGAYEQYF.

This clonotype occurred many times. This chain connects TRBV20-1 to TRBJ2-5; perhaps TRBD2 as D (5 bases). Germline V lookup: CDR1 DFQATT, CDR2 SNEGSKA (reference sequence). V lost 3 bases and J lost 5, with 13 bases in between. The CDR3 contains 13 residues. The CDR3 DNA reads as TGCAGTGCTAGCCAAGAGGGTCATGAGACCCAGTACTTC. This translates into CSASQEGHETQYF.

This clonotype was observed a few times. The chain uses TRBV20-1 and TRBJ1-1; 10 bases are shared with TRBD1. CDR3 size: 16 residues. Per the germline V gene, CDR1 is DFQATT and CDR2 is SNEGSKA (reference sequence). Trimming took 5 bases from V and 5 from J; bases not matched to a gene: 14. CDR3 loop: CSAFPGGTGVNTEAFF. CDR3 nucleotides: TGCAGTGCTTTCCCCGGCGGGACAGGGGTTAATACTGAAGCTTTCTTT.

The chain has TRBV5-6 and TRBJ2-5; maybe TRBD1 (5 bases). Germline CDR1 and CDR2: SGHDT and YYEEEE. Trimming took 1 base from V and 7 from J, leaving 14 bases between them. The CDR3 runs to 14 residues. CDR3 sequence (DNA): TGTGCCAGCAGCTTGATGGGGTACCAGGGGACCCAGTACTTC. Amino acids: CASSLMGYQGTQYF.

A few counts support this clonotype. At one end, the junction sequence differs from germline, possibly due to a read error. This rearrangement joins TRBV15 to TRBJ2-3, with 8 bases identical to TRBD2. CDR1 is LNHNV and CDR2 is YYDKDF in the germline V gene (reference sequence). CDR3 length: 16 residues. CDR3 in DNA: TGTGCCACCAGCAGAGATCGGGCGGGAGGCACAGGTACGCAGTATTTT. Its translation: CATSRDRAGGTGTQYF.

This clonotype was seen ten or more times. At one end the junction does not follow the germline gene, possibly because of a read error. CDR3 residues: CASSSGTSGTQRVNEQFF. The CDR3 nucleotides read TGTGCCAGCAGCTCCGGGACTAGCGGGACCCAGCGGGTCAATGAGCAGTTCTTC. The rearrangement links TRBV5-1 to TRBJ2-1; 13 bases line up with TRBD2. CDR1 SGHRS and CDR2 YFSETQ come from the germline V gene. The length of the CDR3 is 18 residues.

This clonotype appeared a few times. This chain connects TRBV11-3 to TRBJ2-3, with D tentatively TRBD2 (7 bases). The V end was cut by 6 bases, the J end by 4 bases, with 20 bases between. CDR3 length: 16 residues. Germline V CDR1 and CDR2: SGHNT, YENEEA. CDR3 amino acids: CASRPKGGGPPDTQYF. CDR3 coding DNA: TGTGCCAGCAGACCGAAGGGGGGAGGGCCGCCAGATACGCAGTATTTT.

J is TRBJ1-3 and V is TRBV28; D remains unclear. Germline V gives CDR1 MDHEN, CDR2 SYDVKM. V was cut by 5 bases and J by 0 bases, with 8 bases left in between. The CDR3 spans 14 residues. The CDR3 nucleotides read TGTGCCAGCAGTCGTGAGAGCTCTGGAAACACCATATATTTT. It specifies CASSRESSGNTIYF.

This clonotype was recorded a few times. The J gene is TRBJ2-1, the V gene TRBV11-2; D uncertain. CDR1 and CDR2 from the germline V gene are SGHAT and FQNNGV. This CDR3 comprises 15 residues. Deletions cut 8 bases from V and 1 base from J, with 15 bases between. This CDR3 reads CASARLAGSYNEQFF. The CDR3 DNA reads TGTGCCAGCGCACGATTAGCCGGGTCCTACAATGAGCAGTTCTTC.

This clonotype was counted many times. CDR3 residues: CSVEGGGNSYEQYF. Written as DNA, the CDR3 is TGCAGCGTTGAAGGGGGGGGCAACTCCTACGAGCAGTACTTC. The rearrangement uses TRBV29-1 and TRBJ2-7, with D maybe TRBD2 (7 bases). CDR3 size: 14 residues. Germline V CDR1 and CDR2: SQVTM, ANQGSEA. The V end was cut by 1 base, the J end by 0 bases, with 10 bases between.

Note on this clonotype: The likely explanation is a read error, given a far larger clone one base away. The chain joins TRBV2 to TRBJ2-7; 10 positions match TRBD2. Per germline, CDR1 SNHLY and CDR2 FYNNEI. V lost 8 bases and J lost 7; bases outside the gene matches: 11. The CDR3 sequence is 14 residues long. The CDR3 DNA sequence: TGTGCCAGCCAGCGGGAGGGCCATCTAGATGAGCAGTACTTC. Residues: CASQREGHLDEQYF.

This clonotype was picked up a small number of times. The chain uses TRBV24-1 and TRBJ2-3, with TRBD2 matching 8 bases. V lost 5 bases to trimming and J lost 3 bases; unmatched junction nucleotides: 6. Germline values: CDR1 KGHDR, CDR2 SFDVKD. CDR3 length: 15 residues. The CDR3: CATSASPGGTDTQYF. CDR3 sequence (DNA): TGTGCCACCAGTGCATCCCCGGGGGGGACAGATACGCAGTATTTT.

This clonotype was counted at least ten times. This sequence joins TRBV20-1 and TRBJ2-7; the D gene could be TRBD1 or TRBD2 (5 bases each). Trimming cost V 1 base and J 1 base, with 11 bases left between them. In germline, CDR1 is DFQATT, CDR2 SNEGSKA (reference sequence). This CDR3 is built from 14 residues. The DNA for the CDR3 is TGCAGTGCTAGAGGGGGGACGGTTTCCTACGAGCAGTACTTC. It is translated as CSARGGTVSYEQYF.